This entry lists 24 T cell receptor beta chains sequenced from one sample in a study of identical twins. TCRdb re-analysed the 5' RACE reads in MiXCR, keeping a single row per CDR3 protein. This sample carries around 280,000 distinct CDR3 sequences, 8% to 9% of them seen once, and the ten largest clones take roughly 2.1%. The data also belong to a second study, concerning yellow fever vaccine responses in identical twins.

Material for sequencing was memory (CD45RO+) T cells sorted from blood. All receptors derive from a woman between 18 and 29 years old in good health.

This chain joins TRBV20-1 and TRBJ2-2; no clear D gene. V shed 1 base and J shed 2 bases, with 11 bases lying between them. CDR3 length: 15 residues. Germline lookup yields CDR1 DFQATT and CDR2 SNEGSKA (reference sequence). CDR3: CSARVRQFNTGELFF. Here the CDR3 DNA reads TGCAGTGCTAGAGTGAGGCAGTTTAACACCGGGGAGCTGTTTTTT.

This clonotype was counted between two and nine times. The V call is TRBV28, the J call TRBJ2-3; 14 nucleotides agree with TRBD2. Trimming took 4 bases from V and 4 from J; bases not matched to a gene: 7. Germline assignment: CDR1 MDHEN and CDR2 SYDVKM. The CDR3 extends over 17 amino acids. CDR3 in DNA: TGTGCCAGCAGTTCTCTTCGACTAGCGGGGGGGTCAGATACGCAGTATTTT. Amino acid sequence: CASSSLRLAGGSDTQYF.

The chain joins TRBV1 to TRBJ2-5. TRBV1 has pseudogene status. The CDR3 runs 13 residues. The DNA of the CDR3 is TGCACCAGCAGCCAAGCAAGAGAAGAGACCCAGTACTTC. It codes for CTSSQAREETQYF.

This clonotype was found many times. This rearrangement joins TRBV29-1 to TRBJ2-2; tentatively, D is TRBD2 (6 bases). V was shortened by 6 bases and J by 3 bases, with 14 bases between the two germline ends. CDR1 SQVTM and CDR2 ANQGSEA come from the germline V gene. There are 14 residues in the CDR3. In nucleotides, the CDR3 is TGCAGCGTACACGGATTAGCGGACACCGGGGAGCTGTTTTTT. It is translated as CSVHGLADTGELFF.

This clonotype was picked up a small number of times. This chain links TRBV12-3 or TRBV12-4 with TRBJ1-2; 12 nucleotides match TRBD1. V gave up 5 bases and J gave up 8 bases; unmatched junction bases: 9. The CDR3 runs 15 residues. The CDR3 protein is CASSPPGQGARGYTF. DNA of the CDR3: TGTGCCAGCAGTCCTCCGGGACAGGGGGCGCGAGGCTACACCTTC.

This chain joins TRBV6-1 and TRBJ1-6; a weak D match, TRBD1 (6 bases). Trimming took 6 bases from V and 0 from J, leaving 12 bases between them. CDR3 size: 16 residues. Per the germline V gene, CDR1 is MNHNS and CDR2 is SASEGT. CDR3 in DNA: TGTGCCAGCAGGAAGGAGGGGGGCTCCTATAATTCACCCCTCCACTTT. Translating gives CASRKEGGSYNSPLHF.

This clonotype has at least ten counts. The V and J genes are TRBV3-1 and TRBJ1-2, with D unclear. CDR3 length: 14 amino acids. Germline loops: CDR1 LGHDT, CDR2 YNNKEL (reference sequence). V lost 5 bases and J lost 3, with 13 bases in between. In DNA, the CDR3 is TGTGCCAGCAGCGGCGCAGGACCACACTATGGCTACACCTTC. Protein: CASSGAGPHYGYTF.

This clonotype has a handful of counts. One end of the junction fails to match germline, which may point to a read error. The rearrangement uses TRBV6-1 and TRBJ2-1, with D uncertain. This CDR3 has 13 amino acids. The V gene's germline CDR1 is MNHNS and CDR2 SASEGT. The CDR3 is CASTKASNNEQFF. The CDR3 DNA is TGTGCCAGCACTAAGGCCTCCAACAATGAGCAGTTCTTC.

This clonotype was counted many times. The genes are TRBV15 and TRBJ1-3; D is undetermined. The germline V and J ends were trimmed by 8 bases and 2 bases, with 7 bases remaining between them. In germline, CDR1 is LNHNV, CDR2 YYDKDF (reference sequence). The CDR3 extends over 12 amino acids. CDR3 sequence reads: CATESPGNTIYF. In DNA, the CDR3 is TGTGCCACCGAGAGTCCTGGAAACACCATATATTTT.

This clonotype has at least ten counts. CDR3 in amino acids: CASSEEDVGGNEQYV. CDR3 bases: TGTGCCAGCAGTGAAGAAGACGTCGGGGGGAACGAGCAGTACGTC. V and J are TRBV6-1 and TRBJ2-7; 7 bases fit TRBD2. With 1 base clipped from V and 5 bases from J, the junction kept 8 bases outside the gene matches. The CDR3 has 15 residues. The V gene's germline CDR1 is MNHNS and CDR2 SASEGT.

This clonotype was found a few times. This chain joins TRBV11-2 and TRBJ2-2; 10 bases fit TRBD1. Trimming removed 4 bases from V and 8 bases from J; junction bases left unmatched: 10. The CDR3 sequence is 16 residues long. Germline V gene lookup returns CDR1 SGHAT and CDR2 FQNNGV. In DNA form, the CDR3 reads TGTGCCAGCAGCTCCCTGACAGGGGGCGAGAGAGGGGAGCTGTTTTTT. Translated, it gives CASSSLTGGERGELFF.

This clonotype was counted a few times. The rearrangement links TRBV21-1 to TRBJ2-7; TRBD2, the table's D call, lacks a check against the DNA. TRBV21-1 is a pseudogene. This CDR3 is built from 16 residues. The CDR3 loop reads CASSKVSSGRNYEQYF. As DNA, the CDR3 is TGTGCCAGCAGCAAAGTGTCTAGCGGGAGGAATTACGAGCAGTACTTC.

The chain uses TRBV25-1 and TRBJ1-2, with TRBD1 identical over 7 bases. Trimming cost V 4 bases and J 6 bases; bases outside gene matches: 5. The V gene's germline CDR1 is MGHDK and CDR2 SYGVNS. The CDR3 sequence is 13 residues long. For the CDR3, the DNA is TGTGCCAGCAGTGGGGGACAGCACCATGGCTACACCTTC. As protein: CASSGGQHHGYTF.

This clonotype was seen at least ten times. V is TRBV9 and J is TRBJ2-2; possible D gene TRBD2, 5 bases. Trimming took 0 bases from V and 3 from J, leaving 12 bases between them. Germline V gene lookup returns CDR1 SGDLS and CDR2 YYNGEE. The CDR3 has 16 residues. The CDR3 spells CASSVGGPVYTGELFF. In DNA form, the CDR3 reads TGTGCCAGCAGCGTAGGAGGGCCGGTTTACACCGGGGAGCTGTTTTTT. Looking up the rest from reference TRBV9 and TRBJ2-2 gives the full variable domain: DSGVTQTPKHLITATGQRVTLRCSPRSGDLSVYWYQQSLDQGLQFLIQYYNGEERAKGNILERFSAQQFPDLHSELNLSSLELGDSALYFCASSVGGPVYTGELFFGEGSRLTVL.

This chain joins TRBV2 and TRBJ2-2, with 7 bases matching TRBD1. Germline loops: CDR1 SNHLY, CDR2 FYNNEI. The CDR3 runs 16 residues. With V trimmed by 3 bases and J by 2 bases, 6 bases remained unmatched. The DNA for the CDR3 is TGTGCCAGCAGTGAGACAGGGCGGATAAACACCGGGGAGCTGTTTTTT. Translated, it gives CASSETGRINTGELFF.

The V and J genes are TRBV10-3 and TRBJ2-5; TRBD1 aligns across 8 bases. V gave up 6 bases and J gave up 4 bases; unmatched junction bases: 13. Germline CDR1 ENHRY, CDR2 SYGVKD. The CDR3 contains 16 residues. The CDR3 is CAIRQKTGVLSETQYF. CDR3 coding DNA: TGTGCCATCAGACAGAAGACAGGGGTGTTATCAGAGACCCAGTACTTC.

Points on this clonotype: A much larger clone is a single base away; this may be a read error. As the CDR3 is not closed by the conserved phenylalanine or tryptophan, this likely results from a read error. The chain combines TRBV5-1 with TRBJ2-7; a possible D gene is TRBD1 (5 bases). The CDR3 consists of 16 residues. Trimming cost V 2 bases and J 2 bases, with 17 bases left between them. The germline V gene encodes CDR1 SGHRS and CDR2 YFSETQ. The CDR3 protein is CASSFDSDTIPYEQYL. The CDR3 DNA is TGCGCCAGCAGCTTTGACAGTGACACCATCCCCTACGAGCAGTACCTC.

Ten or more counts support this clonotype. Its ends do not fully match the called genes, so a read error is possible. The chain recombines TRBV7-9 with TRBJ2-5; 12 bases line up with TRBD2. Germline V gene data show CDR1 as SEHNR and CDR2 as FQNEAQ (reference sequence). The CDR3 has 14 residues. The CDR3 here is CASSPTSGGETQYF. The CDR3 DNA reads TGCGCCAGCAGCCCGACTAGCGGGGGTGAGACCCAGTACTTC.

This clonotype occurred many times. This chain joins TRBV12-3 or TRBV12-4 and TRBJ1-1; D uncertain. V lost 3 bases to trimming and J lost 7 bases, with 18 bases between them. This CDR3 is 15 amino acids long. The CDR3 coding sequence is TGTGCCAGCAGTTTGGGCCCAACCGGCTCGGGTGAAGCTTTCTTT. Translation: CASSLGPTGSGEAFF.

The J gene is TRBJ2-7, the V gene TRBV28; D not certain. Germline values: CDR1 MDHEN, CDR2 SYDVKM. The CDR3 sequence is 12 residues long. V gave up 6 bases and J gave up 1 base, with 7 bases separating them. CDR3 protein: CASSYESYEQYF. The CDR3 DNA is TGTGCCAGCAGCTATGAGTCCTACGAGCAGTACTTC. Filled out from reference TRBV28 and TRBJ2-7, the complete variable domain reads DVKVTQSSRYLVKRTGEKVFLECVQDMDHENMFWYRQDPGLGLRLIYFSYDVKMKEKGDIPEGYSVSREKKERFSLILESASTNQTSMYLCASSYESYEQYFGPGTRLTVT.

This clonotype was seen at least ten times. This chain connects TRBV6-5 to TRBJ1-2, with D tentatively TRBD1 (5 bases). The CDR3 has 14 amino acids. Trimming pared 5 bases from V and 6 bases from J, leaving 16 bases between. Germline loops: CDR1 MNHEY, CDR2 SVGAGI. This CDR3 is CASSTKTGTNGYTF. The CDR3 DNA follows: TGTGCCAGCAGTACTAAAACCGGGACTAATGGCTACACCTTC.

As concerns this clonotype: One end of the junction fails to match germline, which may point to a read error. This sequence joins TRBV24-1 and TRBJ2-6, with D tentatively TRBD1 (6 bases). The CDR3 consists of 18 residues. The germline CDR1 and CDR2 sequences are KGHDR and SFDVKD. The CDR3 loop reads CATSDLPGQSSGANVQTF. CDR3 coding DNA: TGTGCCACCAGTGATTTACCCGGACAGAGCTCTGGGGCCAACGTCCAGACTTTC.

In this sample, this clonotype turned up a few times. The CDR3 sequence: CASSAGQGLIYEQYF. The DNA for the CDR3 is TGTGCCAGTAGTGCGGGACAGGGTCTTATCTACGAGCAGTACTTC. The chain carries TRBV19 and TRBJ2-7, with TRBD1 identical over 9 bases. This CDR3 is 15 amino acids long. The V and J ends lost 5 bases and 3 bases, in that order; junction bases with no gene match: 8. The germline CDR1 and CDR2 sequences are LNHDA and SQIVND (reference sequence).

This clonotype was recorded a few times. This sequence may be a read error, since a much larger clone differs from it by one base. The V call is TRBV6-4, the J call TRBJ2-3; 9 bases align to TRBD2. Germline loops: CDR1 MRHNA, CDR2 SNTAGT. V dropped 0 bases and J dropped 4; count of bases not matched to a gene: 8. This CDR3 has 17 residues. DNA of the CDR3: TGTGCCAGCAGTGACTCGAGATTTAGCGGGGGTTCAGATACGCAGTATTTT. This translates into CASSDSRFSGGSDTQYF.